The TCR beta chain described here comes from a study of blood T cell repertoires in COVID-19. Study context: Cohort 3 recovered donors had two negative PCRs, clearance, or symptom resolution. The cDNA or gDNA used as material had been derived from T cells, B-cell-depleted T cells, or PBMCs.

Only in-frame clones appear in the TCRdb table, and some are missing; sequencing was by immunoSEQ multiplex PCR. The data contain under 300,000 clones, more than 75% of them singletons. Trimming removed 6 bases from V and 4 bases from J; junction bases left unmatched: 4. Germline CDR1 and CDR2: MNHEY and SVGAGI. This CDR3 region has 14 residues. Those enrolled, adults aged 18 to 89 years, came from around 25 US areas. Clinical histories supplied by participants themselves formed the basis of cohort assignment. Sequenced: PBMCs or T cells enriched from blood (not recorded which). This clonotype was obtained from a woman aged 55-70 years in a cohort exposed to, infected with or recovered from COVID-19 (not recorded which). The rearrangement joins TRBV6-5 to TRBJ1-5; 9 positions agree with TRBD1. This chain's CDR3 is CASRGTGQNQPQHF. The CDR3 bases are TGTGCCAGCAGGGGGACAGGGCAAAATCAGCCCCAGCATTTT.